Presented here are 27 T cell receptor beta chains from one specimen sequenced in a study of human T cells and chemical hapten exposure. Time point noted: pre-sensitization, week 0. Treatment given: therapeutic diphenylcyclopropenone sensitization with weekly scalp DPC. TCRdb fed the RACE reads into MiXCR, producing one record per CDR3 protein. Here the sample spans about 60,000 distinct CDR3 sequences, about 11% being singletons. The sample was whole blood, taken in connection with sensitization to the hapten diphenylcyclopropenone (DPC). All receptors derive from a woman in her thirties or forties with alopecia areata. Some clones in this sample may be carry-over from other donors' samples.

The rearrangement links TRBV28 to TRBJ2-7; 7 bases agree with TRBD2. CDR3 length: 13 amino acids. V was pared by 7 bases and J by 2 bases, with 5 bases of the junction left unmatched. Germline CDR1 reads MDHEN; CDR2 reads SYDVKM. The CDR3 here is CASTLGGTYEQYF. In DNA form, the CDR3 reads TGTGCCAGCACGTTGGGGGGGACCTACGAGCAGTACTTC.

The sample holds many counts of this clonotype. The chain uses TRBV11-2 and TRBJ2-7; 8 bases are shared with TRBD2. Germline loops: CDR1 SGHAT, CDR2 FQNNGV. This CDR3 spans 15 amino acids. The V and J ends lost 5 bases and 0 bases, in that order; junction bases with no gene match: 6. CDR3 DNA: TGTGCCAGCAGCCCAGGACTAGCAGTCTCCTACGAGCAGTACTTC. Its translation: CASSPGLAVSYEQYF.

This clonotype was seen at least ten times. The chain is built from TRBV14 and TRBJ2-7, with 8 bases fitting TRBD2. Germline CDR1 and CDR2: SGHDN and FVKESK. V shed 3 bases and J 1 base; nucleotides not matched to a gene: 5. This CDR3 has 15 amino acids. The CDR3 is CASSHPGGGSYEQYF. The CDR3 nucleotides read TGTGCCAGCAGCCACCCGGGAGGGGGATCCTACGAGCAGTACTTC. Drawing the rest from reference TRBV14 and TRBJ2-7, the complete variable domain is EAGVTQFPSHSVIEKGQTVTLRCDPISGHDNLYWYRRVMGKEIKFLLHFVKESKQDESGMPNNRFLAERTGGTYSTLKVQPAELEDSGVYFCASSHPGGGSYEQYFGPGTRLTVT.

There are a few counts of this clonotype. Relative to the germline gene, one junction end is altered; a read error may explain this. The rearrangement uses TRBV19 and TRBJ2-7; 10 bases line up with TRBD2. This CDR3 region has 12 residues. CDR1 and CDR2 from the germline V gene are LNHDA and SQIVND (reference sequence). The CDR3 DNA reads as TGCGGCCCGGAGCGGGAGGGATACGAGCAGTACTTC. Translation gives CGPEREGYEQYF.

This clonotype has a count of ten or more. CDR3 bases: TGTGCCAGCAGTGCGGGACAGGGGTACCACGAGCAGTACTTC. This codes for CASSAGQGYHEQYF. V and J are TRBV6-5 and TRBJ2-7; the match to TRBD1 covers 10 bases. The J segment lost 5 bases and the V segment lost 5 bases, leaving 6 bases of the junction unmatched. The CDR3 loop spans 14 amino acids. Germline-derived CDR1 and CDR2 are MNHEY and SVGAGI.

This clonotype has more than one count but fewer than ten. The genes are TRBV7-9 and TRBJ1-6; D unresolved. The CDR3 totals 16 residues. Between the trimmed V and J ends, which lost 5 bases and 9 bases, there was a span of 20 bases. Per the germline V gene, CDR1 is SEHNR and CDR2 is FQNEAQ (reference sequence). CDR3 amino acids: CASSPPDRLRGSPLHF. The CDR3 DNA reads TGTGCCAGCAGCCCTCCGGATCGTCTTCGGGGTTCACCCCTCCACTTT.

V and J are TRBV20-1 and TRBJ1-2, with no clear D. The V end was cut by 4 bases, the J end by 5 bases, with 14 bases between. The CDR3 has 13 residues. Germline lookup yields CDR1 DFQATT and CDR2 SNEGSKA (reference sequence). The CDR3 DNA follows: TGCAGTGCTACCCGGACGGCGGTATATGGCTACACCTTC. Its protein product is CSATRTAVYGYTF.

This clonotype was seen a handful of times. The chain is built from TRBV5-1 and TRBJ1-2; tentatively, D is TRBD1 (6 bases). Germline assignment: CDR1 SGHRS and CDR2 YFSETQ. V was pared by 3 bases and J by 2 bases, with 17 bases between. The CDR3 is made up of 16 amino acids. This chain's CDR3 is CASSSLRTDRNYGYTF. For the CDR3, the DNA is TGCGCCAGCAGCTCGCTCCGGACAGACCGAAACTATGGCTACACCTTC.

The chain joins TRBV7-2 to TRBJ1-1; 8 bases are a match to TRBD1. Germline lookup yields CDR1 SGHTA and CDR2 FQGNSA. Losses at the gene ends were 3 bases for V and 1 base for J; bases not matched to a gene: 4. The CDR3 is made up of 15 amino acids. CDR3 sequence reads: CASSFTGTGNTEAFF. The CDR3 DNA sequence: TGTGCCAGCAGCTTCACCGGGACAGGGAACACTGAAGCTTTCTTT.

This clonotype has at least ten counts. The chain carries TRBV4-3 and TRBJ1-2; D perhaps matches TRBD1 (6 bases). The CDR3 length is 15 residues. V shed 0 bases and J shed 4 bases, with 12 bases lying between them. CDR1 and CDR2 (germline): LGHNA, YSLEER. Written as DNA, the CDR3 is TGCGCCAGCAGCCAAGACAGGGGCTCCGTCTATGGCTACACCTTC. This translates into CASSQDRGSVYGYTF.

This clonotype was seen once. Without the conserved terminal phenylalanine or tryptophan, this CDR3 likely stems from a read error. Here the CDR3 reads CASSLTGGNTEAFL. CDR3 coding DNA: TGTGCCAGCAGCTTAACCGGAGGGAACACTGAAGCTTTCCTT. This sequence joins TRBV7-8 and TRBJ1-1; D is uncertain. The germline V and J ends were trimmed by 2 bases and 1 base, with 8 bases remaining between them. The V gene's germline CDR1 is SGHVS and CDR2 FQNEAQ. The CDR3 has 14 residues.

The V call is TRBV6-6, the J call TRBJ2-1; unclear D gene. From germline, CDR1 is MNHNY and CDR2 SVGAGI (reference sequence). The CDR3 has 14 amino acids. The germline V and J ends were trimmed by 0 bases and 8 bases, with 11 bases remaining between them. CDR3 protein: CASSYSGSWDEQFF. The CDR3 region has the DNA TGTGCCAGCAGTTACTCCGGCAGTTGGGATGAGCAGTTCTTC.

At least ten counts were recorded for this clonotype. The chain is built from TRBV6-2 or TRBV6-3 and TRBJ2-1; 9 bases line up with TRBD2. Germline lookup yields CDR1 MNHEY and CDR2 SVGEGT. The junction had 8 bases not matched to a gene; V was cut back by 6 bases and J by 5 bases. The CDR3 length is 15 residues. CDR3 DNA: TGTGCCAGCAGCCCCCCCAGCGGGGGGCACAATGAGCAGTTCTTC. It encodes CASSPPSGGHNEQFF.

V gene TRBV7-2 combines with J gene TRBJ1-2, with D possibly being TRBD1 (6 bases). Deletions cut 5 bases from V and 4 bases from J, with 17 bases between. CDR3 length: 15 residues. Germline assignment: CDR1 SGHTA and CDR2 FQGNSA. CDR3 loop: CASSPRQATLYGYTF. CDR3 coding DNA: TGTGCCAGCAGCCCCCGACAGGCGACCCTCTATGGCTACACCTTC.

The V call is TRBV29-1, the J call TRBJ1-4; D possibly corresponds to TRBD1 (6 bases). This CDR3 has 13 residues. The V end lost 8 bases, the J end lost 7 bases, and 17 bases lay between the germline ends. CDR1 is SQVTM and CDR2 is ANQGSEA in the germline V gene. CDR3 bases: TGCAGCACGGATGAGGGGGGAGGTGAAAAACTGTTTTTT. It yields the protein CSTDEGGGEKLFF. The whole variable domain, remainder taken from reference TRBV29-1 and TRBJ1-4, is SAVISQKPSRDICQRGTSLTIQCQVDSQVTMMFWYRQQPGQSLTLIATANQGSEATYESGFVIDKFPISRPNLTFSTLTVSNMSPEDSSIYLCSTDEGGGEKLFFGSGTQLSVL.

This clonotype came up a few times. The chain links TRBV3-1 to TRBJ2-7; 11 bases map to TRBD2. J was trimmed by 7 bases and V by 2 bases; bases with no gene match: 7. CDR1 LGHDT and CDR2 YNNKEL come from the germline V gene (reference sequence). CDR3 length: 15 residues. In nucleotides, the CDR3 is TGTGCCAGCAGCCAATATAGCGGGGGGGCCGGAGAGCAGTACTTC. It is translated as CASSQYSGGAGEQYF.

The rearrangement links TRBV2 to TRBJ2-2; 8 positions match TRBD1. Germline lookup yields CDR1 SNHLY and CDR2 FYNNEI. This CDR3 spans 16 amino acids. Germline trimming cut 6 bases from V and 1 base from J; bases unmatched to any gene: 7. This CDR3 reads CASRDGQGGNTGELFF. The CDR3 bases are TGTGCCAGCAGAGACGGACAGGGCGGGAACACCGGGGAGCTGTTTTTT. Supplemented by reference TRBV2 and TRBJ2-2, the full variable domain reads EPEVTQTPSHQVTQMGQEVILRCVPISNHLYFYWYRQILGQKVEFLVSFYNNEISEKSEIFDDQFSVERPDGSNFTLKIRSTKLEDSAMYFCASRDGQGGNTGELFFGEGSRLTVL.

The rearrangement uses TRBV30 and TRBJ2-4, with 12 bases identical to TRBD2. Germline-derived CDR1 and CDR2 are GTSNPN and SVGIG (reference sequence). The junction had 6 bases not matched to a gene; V was cut back by 8 bases and J by 7 bases. CDR3 length equals 13 residues. The CDR3 sequence is CAGRLAGVNIQYF. CDR3 sequence (DNA): TGTGCCGGCCGACTAGCGGGAGTGAACATTCAGTACTTC.

In its sample, this clonotype was seen a few times. The rearrangement links TRBV5-4 to TRBJ2-1; 13 positions match TRBD2. CDR3 length equals 18 residues. The junction had 8 bases not matched to a gene; V was cut back by 4 bases and J by 1 base. Germline CDR1 reads SGHNT; CDR2 reads YYREEE (reference sequence). The CDR3 region is CASSVGKGLAGSYNEQFF. In nucleotides, the CDR3 is TGTGCCAGCAGCGTGGGAAAGGGACTAGCGGGGTCCTACAATGAGCAGTTCTTC.

CDR3 sequence reads: CASTHRGPNEQFF. The CDR3 coding sequence is TGTGCCAGCACTCACAGGGGGCCCAATGAGCAGTTCTTC. The chain couples TRBV3-1 to TRBJ2-1; TRBD1 aligns across 9 bases. This CDR3 region has 13 residues. Germline lookup yields CDR1 LGHDT and CDR2 YNNKEL (reference sequence). Germline trimming cut 7 bases from V and 6 bases from J; bases unmatched to any gene: 4.

This clonotype appeared many times. This chain uses TRBV19 with TRBJ2-1; D is undetermined. Germline values: CDR1 LNHDA, CDR2 SQIVND (reference sequence). Trimming took 5 bases from V and 7 from J, leaving 12 bases between them. There are 13 residues in the CDR3. CDR3 DNA: TGTGCCAGTAGTTCTTGGGGTGGAAATGAGCAGTTCTTC. Its protein is CASSSWGGNEQFF.

This clonotype has a handful of counts. The chain links TRBV25-1 to TRBJ2-7; TRBD2 agrees at 10 bases. The CDR3 runs 15 residues. Germline CDR1 and CDR2: MGHDK and SYGVNS. V shed 2 bases, J shed 0 bases, and the junction held 1 base outside the gene matches. The CDR3 nucleotides are TGTGCCAGCAGTGAAGCTAGCGGGGGCTCCTACGAGCAGTACTTC. Translating it yields CASSEASGGSYEQYF.

This clonotype appeared many times. V usage is TRBV12-3 or TRBV12-4 and J usage is TRBJ1-1, with D possibly TRBD1 on 6 matching bases. The CDR3 totals 13 residues. Trimming left V 5 bases short and J 1 base short, with 8 bases between. The CDR3 bases are TGTGCCAGCAGTCCGACAGGGAACACTGAAGCTTTCTTT. It encodes CASSPTGNTEAFF.

DNA for the CDR3: TGTGCCAGCAGCCAGGGTGATTGGGCTAACTATGGCTACACCTTC. The encoded protein is CASSQGDWANYGYTF. The J gene is TRBJ1-2, the V gene TRBV3-1; D is unclear. V dropped 3 bases and J dropped 0 bases, with 11 bases sitting between them. Germline CDR1 LGHDT, CDR2 YNNKEL (reference sequence). This CDR3 spans 15 amino acids.

This clonotype has only a few counts. This chain links TRBV4-2 with TRBJ2-7; 9 bases map to TRBD1. The J segment lost 6 bases and the V segment lost 1 base, leaving 10 bases of the junction unmatched. Germline V gives CDR1 LGHNA, CDR2 YNFKEQ. The CDR3 has 16 amino acids. The CDR3 reads CASSQASGQGSGEQYF. For the CDR3, the DNA is TGTGCCAGCAGCCAAGCCTCGGGACAGGGATCGGGCGAGCAGTACTTC.

A few counts support this clonotype. The V call is TRBV18, the J call TRBJ2-4; D gene ambiguous. The CDR3 contains 13 residues. CDR1 and CDR2 (germline): KGHSH, LQKENI. Between the trimmed V and J ends, which lost 3 bases and 1 base, there was a span of 4 bases. CDR3 amino acids: CASSPPAKNIQYF. In DNA, the CDR3 is TGTGCCAGCTCACCCCCTGCCAAAAACATTCAGTACTTC.

This chain connects TRBV12-3 or TRBV12-4 to TRBJ2-6; 7 bases match TRBD2. The CDR3 is 18 amino acids. V was clipped by 3 bases and J by 0 bases; unmatched bases: 8. CDR3 amino acids: CASSFRLADPSGANVLTF. For the CDR3, the DNA is TGTGCCAGCAGTTTTCGTCTAGCGGACCCCTCTGGGGCCAACGTCCTGACTTTC.